Listed below are T cell receptor beta chains from one sample, sequenced in a study of cytomegalovirus exposure and HLA in healthy donors. The assay was immunoSEQ multiplex PCR, and TCRdb's table has in-frame clones only and misses some. The sample holds 140,000 or so clones; about 87% are singletons and the top ten take 6.2%. Source material: PBMCs. The source of these receptors is a woman under 40 in good health and CMV-seropositive. The conserved cysteine and the conserved F or W are not part of the CDR3 here. D genes are given only for firm matches.

CDR3 protein	D gene	J gene	V gene
SALHGGGRNEQF	NA	TRBJ2-1	TRBV29-1
ASSEGSGVSYEQY	TRBD2	TRBJ2-7	TRBV2
ASSSTWGLKTEAF	NA	TRBJ1-1	TRBV5-1
ASSLGTGVEKLF	TRBD1	TRBJ1-4	TRBV11-2
ASSVDPDNYGYT	NA	TRBJ1-2	TRBV9
SVSPQGRYEQY	NA	TRBJ2-7	TRBV29-1
ASSRSGTPSSYEQY	NA	TRBJ2-7	TRBV5-1
ASWGAANTGELF	NA	TRBJ2-2	TRBV27
ASSSDRGVSSSYNEQF	TRBD1	TRBJ2-1	TRBV6-4
ASSYGADYEQY	NA	TRBJ2-7	TRBV6-5
ASSPRQGYGYT	TRBD1	TRBJ1-2	TRBV7-2
ASSVGVGQTEAF	NA	TRBJ1-1	TRBV9
ASSEHDRLYGYT	NA	TRBJ1-2	TRBV14
ASSQDTGNTEAF	NA	TRBJ1-1	TRBV4-1
ASVVGGTEAF	NA	TRBJ1-1	TRBV19
ASSISHRENEKLF	NA	TRBJ1-4	TRBV19
ASSPAGLANTGELF	TRBD2	TRBJ2-2	TRBV11-2
ASSLPGLAGREQF	TRBD2	TRBJ2-1	TRBV7-2
ASSRQGLAGGDTQY	TRBD2	TRBJ2-3	TRBV4-1
ASSIRGIGELF	NA	TRBJ2-2	TRBV19
ASSEWGQPNQPQH	TRBD1	TRBJ1-5	TRBV6-1
ASSPSTGYQPQH	NA	TRBJ1-5	TRBV7-6
ASSLRGDPYEQY	NA	TRBJ2-7	TRBV5-1
ASSLLASEGTQY	NA	TRBJ2-3	TRBV27
ASRWVAGADEQY	NA	TRBJ2-7	TRBV12-2
ASSSRTQGVLSGNTIY	TRBD1	TRBJ1-3	TRBV5-4
ASSINAGGANSPLH	TRBD1	TRBJ1-6	TRBV5-1
ASGEGQGTDTQY	TRBD1	TRBJ2-3	TRBV4-2
ASSTGQHGYT	NA	TRBJ1-2	TRBV5-1
ASSGGLAVYSYEQY	TRBD2	TRBJ2-7	TRBV6-1
ASSFLAGVVETQY	TRBD2	TRBJ2-5	TRBV7-2
ASSSGLLYNEQF	TRBD2	TRBJ2-1	TRBV6-5
ASSRSRTVFSYEQY	NA	TRBJ2-7	TRBV5-6
ASSVDRGPYEQY	TRBD1	TRBJ2-7	TRBV9
ASSFLPRDSPAEQF	NA	TRBJ2-1	TRBV5-1
ASSSGLAGNTDTQY	TRBD2	TRBJ2-3	TRBV11-2
ASSTAGVGEQY	TRBD2	TRBJ2-7	TRBV28
ASSHTGGMNTEAF	TRBD1	TRBJ1-1	TRBV23-1
SASGDTEAF	NA	TRBJ1-1	TRBV20-1
ASSEVSLRRSYEQY	NA	TRBJ2-7	TRBV2
ASSQAKRGDPYEQF	TRBD2	TRBJ2-1	TRBV4-2
ASEAVGTGEQF	TRBD1	TRBJ2-1	TRBV2